This T cell receptor (beta chain) was recovered during a study of control samples from healthy donors and cancer patients. This CDR3 region has 14 residues. V was clipped by 3 bases and J by 3 bases, with 9 bases between them. The germline V gene has CDR1 MDHEN and CDR2 SYDVKM. Profiling relied on immunoSEQ multiplex PCR, and the TCRdb table lists in-frame clones only, not all of them. The sample records some 150,000 clones, 96% being singletons. This TCR came from a woman between 25 and 40 years old in good health. Sequenced input: blood. The rearrangement joins TRBV28 to TRBJ1-5; TRBD1 is a possible D gene (5 bases). In DNA form, the CDR3 reads TGTGCCAGCAGTTTGAGACAGAACAATCAGCCCCAGCATTTT. This sequence encodes CASSLRQNNQPQHF.